The rows below give T cell receptor beta chains drawn from one sample of a study of cytomegalovirus exposure and HLA in healthy donors. Only in-frame clones appear in the TCRdb table, and some are missing; sequencing was by immunoSEQ multiplex PCR. The sample totals approximately 210,000 clones. The source material was PBMCs. These TCRs come from a woman aged 25 to 39 in good health and CMV-seropositive. CDR3s include the opening cysteine and the closing phenylalanine or tryptophan. The D gene is left open where the match is weak.

V gene: TRBV19; D gene: -; J gene: TRBJ1-4; CDR3 protein: CASRGGWNEKLFF; CDR3 DNA: TGTGCCAGCCGGGGGGGGTGGAATGAAAAACTGTTTTTT
V gene: TRBV12-5; D gene: TRBD2; J gene: TRBJ2-2; CDR3 protein: CASARAGGNANTGKLFF; CDR3 DNA: TGTGCTAGTGCACGAGCGGGAGGCAACGCGAACACCGGGAAGCTGTTTTTT
V gene: TRBV28; D gene: -; J gene: TRBJ1-1; CDR3 protein: CASSLPFTEAFF; CDR3 DNA: TGTGCCAGCAGTTTACCCTTCACTGAAGCTTTCTTT
V gene: TRBV5-1; D gene: -; J gene: TRBJ2-7; CDR3 protein: CASRSSYEQYF; CDR3 DNA: TGCGCCAGCAGGTCTTCCTACGAGCAGTACTTC
V gene: TRBV6-5; D gene: -; J gene: TRBJ2-7; CDR3 protein: CASRYRRGSYEQYF; CDR3 DNA: TGTGCCAGCAGGTACCGCAGGGGAAGCTACGAGCAGTACTTC
V gene: TRBV6-5; D gene: -; J gene: TRBJ1-1; CDR3 protein: CASSYWGSEGAFF; CDR3 DNA: TGTGCCAGCAGTTACTGGGGCAGTGAAGGAGCTTTCTTT
V gene: TRBV30; D gene: -; J gene: TRBJ1-5; CDR3 protein: CAWSGQGTQPQHF; CDR3 DNA: TGTGCCTGGAGTGGGCAGGGGACGCAGCCCCAGCATTTT
V gene: TRBV4-1; D gene: -; J gene: TRBJ1-4; CDR3 protein: CASSQVGRVNEKLFF; CDR3 DNA: TGCGCCAGCAGCCAAGTTGGCAGGGTTAATGAAAAACTGTTTTTT
V gene: TRBV5-8; D gene: -; J gene: TRBJ2-6; CDR3 protein: CASNSAGAGANVLTF; CDR3 DNA: TGTGCCAGCAACTCTGCAGGGGCTGGGGCCAACGTCCTGACTTTC
V gene: TRBV7-8; D gene: TRBD1; J gene: TRBJ1-3; CDR3 protein: CASSPHQDRVPINTIYF; CDR3 DNA: TGTGCCAGCAGCCCCCATCAGGACAGGGTACCTATAAACACCATATATTTT
V gene: TRBV2; D gene: -; J gene: TRBJ2-5; CDR3 protein: CASTPDLQETQYF; CDR3 DNA: TGTGCCAGCACCCCGGACTTGCAAGAGACCCAGTACTTC
V gene: TRBV30; D gene: -; J gene: TRBJ1-2; CDR3 protein: CAWSVRSGAGYTF; CDR3 DNA: TGTGCCTGGAGTGTACGTTCTGGGGCTGGCTACACCTTC
V gene: TRBV5-8; D gene: -; J gene: TRBJ2-6; CDR3 protein: CASSLVPGANVLTF; CDR3 DNA: TGTGCCAGCAGCTTGGTTCCGGGGGCCAACGTCCTGACTTTC
V gene: TRBV29-1; D gene: TRBD1; J gene: TRBJ2-1; CDR3 protein: CSARTGGYEQFF; CDR3 DNA: TGCAGCGCCCGGACAGGGGGTTATGAGCAGTTCTTC
V gene: TRBV19; D gene: TRBD1; J gene: TRBJ2-2; CDR3 protein: CASTTTGTNTGELFF; CDR3 DNA: TGTGCCAGTACCACGACAGGGACGAACACCGGGGAGCTGTTTTTT
V gene: TRBV19; D gene: -; J gene: TRBJ1-1; CDR3 protein: CASSIGAGLNTEAFF; CDR3 DNA: TGTGCCAGTAGTATAGGTGCTGGCCTTAACACTGAAGCTTTCTTT
V gene: TRBV11-2; D gene: TRBD2; J gene: TRBJ2-5; CDR3 protein: CASTPAGGSGRTQYF; CDR3 DNA: TGTGCCAGCACTCCAGCGGGGGGATCGGGCAGGACCCAGTACTTC
V gene: TRBV15; D gene: -; J gene: TRBJ2-7; CDR3 protein: CATSRDFGWAYEQYF; CDR3 DNA: TGTGCCACCAGCAGAGATTTCGGGTGGGCCTACGAGCAGTACTTC
V gene: TRBV7-9; D gene: -; J gene: TRBJ2-7; CDR3 protein: CASRGEGAPYEQYF; CDR3 DNA: TGTGCCAGCAGGGGTGAAGGGGCCCCTTACGAGCAGTACTTC
V gene: TRBV5-8; D gene: TRBD2; J gene: TRBJ2-1; CDR3 protein: CASNKNLGTSGSGEQFF; CDR3 DNA: TGTGCCAGCAACAAAAATCTAGGGACTAGCGGGAGCGGTGAGCAGTTCTTC
V gene: TRBV18; D gene: -; J gene: TRBJ1-1; CDR3 protein: CASSPSRDTEAFF; CDR3 DNA: TGTGCCAGCTCACCTTCGCGAGACACTGAAGCTTTCTTT
V gene: TRBV6-5; D gene: -; J gene: TRBJ2-1; CDR3 protein: CASSYPRGGEDEQFF; CDR3 DNA: TGTGCCAGCAGTTACCCTAGGGGGGGGGAGGATGAGCAGTTCTTC
V gene: TRBV18; D gene: TRBD1; J gene: TRBJ2-1; CDR3 protein: CASSRGQGVSNEQFF; CDR3 DNA: TGTGCCAGCTCACGGGGACAGGGAGTTTCGAATGAGCAGTTCTTC
V gene: TRBV5-4; D gene: TRBD2; J gene: TRBJ2-3; CDR3 protein: CASSSSGATDTQYF; CDR3 DNA: TGTGCCAGCAGCTCAAGCGGGGCCACAGATACGCAGTATTTT
V gene: TRBV5-8; D gene: -; J gene: TRBJ1-2; CDR3 protein: CASSLFGAGANYGYTF; CDR3 DNA: TGTGCCAGCAGCTTGTTTGGGGCAGGAGCTAACTATGGCTACACCTTC
V gene: TRBV6-5; D gene: -; J gene: TRBJ1-2; CDR3 protein: CASSPHEGYGYTF; CDR3 DNA: TGTGCCAGCAGCCCTCATGAGGGCTATGGCTACACCTTC
V gene: TRBV7-9; D gene: -; J gene: TRBJ2-7; CDR3 protein: CASSLARNSYEQYF; CDR3 DNA: TGTGCCAGCAGCTTAGCGCGGAACTCCTACGAGCAGTACTTC
V gene: TRBV10-3; D gene: TRBD1; J gene: TRBJ1-1; CDR3 protein: CAISRLQPGQGGTEAFF; CDR3 DNA: TGTGCCATCAGCCGTCTTCAACCCGGACAGGGAGGGACTGAAGCTTTCTTT
V gene: TRBV5-6; D gene: -; J gene: TRBJ1-3; CDR3 protein: CASSPGGSSSGNTIYF; CDR3 DNA: TGTGCCAGCAGCCCGGGGGGCAGTAGCTCTGGAAACACCATATATTTT
V gene: TRBV10-2; D gene: -; J gene: TRBJ1-2; CDR3 protein: CASSDVQDSKGYTF; CDR3 DNA: TGCGCCAGCAGTGATGTCCAAGACAGCAAAGGCTACACCTTC
V gene: TRBV5-1; D gene: TRBD2; J gene: TRBJ2-1; CDR3 protein: CASSPGAGGASYEQFF; CDR3 DNA: TGCGCCAGCAGCCCCGGCGCGGGGGGGGCATCGTATGAGCAGTTCTTC